This TCR beta chain was sequenced for a study of blood T cell repertoires in COVID-19. The overall study: T cells, B-cell-depleted T cells, or PBMCs supplied cDNA or gDNA.

Followed longitudinally, the Seattle patients had been enrolled during active infection. Produced via immunoSEQ multiplex PCR; TCRdb's table is partial and in-frame only. The data show around 220,000 clones, with around 86% seen just once and about 9.4% held by the top ten. V lost 4 bases to trimming and J lost 5 bases, with 11 bases between them. Germline CDR1 MDHEN, CDR2 SYDVKM. The CDR3 covers 14 residues. The source of this sequence is a woman in her fifties or sixties with COVID-19, enrolled during active disease. The chain links TRBV28 to TRBJ1-4; TRBD1 might be the D (6 bases). Sequencing used peripheral blood. The CDR3 reads CASSSIGQNEKLFF. DNA for the CDR3: TGTGCCAGCAGTTCCATTGGACAGAATGAAAAACTGTTTTTT.